The present entry profiles one TCR beta chain with its context. Antigen: not known. Flow cytometry had shown expanded CD8+CD57+ cells in the patients chosen for sequencing. The study profiled TCR beta VDJ and CDR3 using genomic DNA as template. TCRdb reprocessed the reads with MiXCR, giving one entry per CDR3 protein. The table records 200,000 or so distinct CDR3 sequences, almost 50% of them present only once. This record belongs to a study of CD8+CD57+ T cells in acquired aplastic anemia. Study-wide results and caveats: The number of CD8+ CDR3 sequences shared by patients and controls was 25 to 35.

Sample: sorted CD4+, CD8+, or CD8+CD57+ T cells (not recorded which) from PBMCs. The TCR comes from a human donor with aplastic anemia.

The CDR3 DNA follows: TGTGCCAGCAGCCAGAATCTTAATTCACCCCTCCACTTT. The encoded protein is CASSQNLNSPLHF. The chain recombines TRBV14 with TRBJ1-6; D unresolved. V shed 3 bases and J shed 6 bases, with 6 bases lying between them. This CDR3 comprises 13 residues. Germline V CDR1 and CDR2: SGHDN, FVKESK.